Listed below are T cell receptor beta chains from one sample, sequenced in a study of molecular identifiers for immune sequencing clone quantification. Each CDR3 protein gets one entry after TCRdb re-called the PCR reads with MiXCR. The table has a few hundred thousand distinct CDR3 sequences, about a fifth seen once. The specimen was naive CD8+ T cells from blood, with Jurkat cell RNA spiked in. These receptors originate from a human donor in good health. Some libraries in this study had Jurkat cell RNA spiked in. Both conserved end residues are part of each CDR3. D genes are given only for firm matches. Not all rows give a size; the values are once, few, many and, for expanded clones, a class.

>NA|13|TRBV9|TRBJ1-1|NA
CASSPMRRTEAFF
TGTGCCAGCAGCCCGATGAGAAGGACTGAAGCTTTCTTT
>NA|14|TRBV12-3/TRBV12-4|TRBJ2-3|many
CASSLVSRVDTQYF
TGTGCCAGCAGTTTAGTTTCGAGGGTAGATACGCAGTATTTT
>TRBD2|16|TRBV7-9|TRBJ2-1|NA
CASSPGGSGTYNEQFF
TGTGCCAGCAGCCCGGGTGGAAGCGGGACCTACAATGAGCAGTTCTTC
>TRBD2|16|TRBV5-4|TRBJ2-7|many
CASSNKLAGVGYEQYF
TGTGCCAGCAGCAACAAACTAGCGGGAGTTGGGTACGAGCAGTACTTC
>TRBD2|14|TRBV29-1|TRBJ2-2|few
CSVLGGFGTGELFF
TGCAGCGTTCTCGGGGGGTTTGGTACCGGGGAGCTGTTTTTT
>NA|14|TRBV4-1|TRBJ2-1|many
CASSQDQAWGEQFF
TGCGCCAGCAGCCAAGATCAGGCTTGGGGTGAGCAGTTCTTC
>TRBD2|15|TRBV6-5|TRBJ2-2|NA
CASSATSGVTGELFF
TGTGCCAGTTCAGCGACTAGCGGCGTCACCGGGGAGCTGTTTTTT
>TRBD2|18|TRBV7-9|TRBJ2-3|many
CASSSPGLAGGGADTQYF
TGTGCCAGCAGCTCGCCGGGACTAGCGGGAGGGGGGGCAGATACGCAGTATTTT
>TRBD2|14|TRBV3-1|TRBJ2-5|few
CASSPLAGEETQYF
TGTGCCAGCAGCCCTCTGGCGGGAGAAGAGACCCAGTACTTC
>NA|12|TRBV15|TRBJ2-7|NA
CATSLGPYEQYF
TGTGCCACCAGCCTTGGCCCCTACGAGCAGTACTTC
>TRBD1|16|TRBV12-3/TRBV12-4|TRBJ2-6|many
CASRDRVFSGANVLTF
TGTGCCAGCAGGGACAGGGTATTCTCTGGGGCCAACGTCCTGACTTTC
>NA|13|TRBV6-2/TRBV6-3|TRBJ1-1|many
CASRFGQNTEAFF
TGTGCCAGCAGATTTGGACAGAACACTGAAGCTTTCTTT
>NA|14|TRBV30|TRBJ2-2|NA
CAWSVGHYTGELFF
TGTGCCTGGAGTGTAGGACATTACACCGGGGAGCTGTTTTTT
>TRBD1|16|TRBV6-5|TRBJ1-5|NA
CTSSRRGQGADQPQHF
TGTACCAGCAGCAGACGGGGGCAGGGGGCGGATCAGCCCCAGCATTTT
>TRBD1|17|TRBV13|TRBJ2-3|NA
CASSTGTGPFGTDTQYF
TGTGCCAGCAGCACCGGGACAGGACCATTCGGCACAGATACGCAGTATTTT
>NA|16|TRBV20-1|TRBJ1-2|NA
CSARDLIMGGNYGYTF
TGCAGTGCTAGAGACCTCATAATGGGGGGTAACTATGGCTACACCTTC
>NA|16|TRBV7-9|TRBJ2-7|NA
CASGLGELATPYEQYF
TGTGCCAGCGGCTTAGGTGAGCTAGCGACCCCCTACGAGCAGTACTTC
>NA|15|TRBV15|TRBJ2-5|few
CATSRERGARETQYF
TGTGCCACCAGCAGAGAGAGGGGGGCGAGGGAGACCCAGTACTTC
>NA|12|TRBV7-9|TRBJ1-1|many
CASSLATQEAFF
TGTGCCAGCAGCTTAGCTACCCAAGAAGCTTTCTTT
>NA|17|TRBV18|TRBJ1-1|many
CASSPYRGGTGNTEAFF
TGTGCCAGCTCACCATATAGGGGGGGCACGGGGAACACTGAAGCTTTCTTT
>NA|13|TRBV13|TRBJ2-7|many
CASSDPEGYEQYF
TGTGCCAGCAGCGACCCTGAGGGGTACGAGCAGTACTTC
>NA|15|TRBV5-1|TRBJ2-7|few
CASSPYDGQGSEQYF
TGCGCCAGCAGCCCCTATGACGGGCAGGGGAGCGAGCAGTACTTC
>NA|14|TRBV10-3|TRBJ2-3|NA
CAISVDSNTDTQYF
TGTGCCATCAGTGTGGACTCAAACACAGATACGCAGTATTTT
>TRBD2|18|TRBV20-1|TRBJ2-3|many
CSARDYTSGGKPGDTQYF
TGCAGTGCTAGAGATTATACTAGCGGGGGGAAGCCCGGGGATACGCAGTATTTT
>TRBD1|14|TRBV27|TRBJ1-5|NA
CASRPGQGEVPQHF
TGTGCCAGCCGACCCGGACAGGGTGAAGTGCCCCAGCATTTT
>TRBD1|15|TRBV19|TRBJ2-7|NA
CASSIGDRSTYEQYF
TGTGCCAGTAGTATAGGGGACAGATCGACCTACGAGCAGTACTTC
>NA|11|TRBV5-1|TRBJ2-1|NA
CASSQSHEQFF
TGCGCCAGCAGCCAGAGCCATGAGCAGTTCTTC
>NA|14|TRBV28|TRBJ2-5|few
CASSLIQGQETQYF
TGTGCCAGCAGTTTAATTCAGGGGCAGGAGACCCAGTACTTC
>NA|14|TRBV7-9|TRBJ2-3|many
CASSLVLGTDTQYF
TGTGCCAGCAGCTTAGTATTGGGCACAGATACGCAGTATTTT
>NA|16|TRBV7-9|TRBJ2-5|NA
CASSFSPGGVLETQYF
TGTGCCAGCAGCTTTAGCCCAGGGGGGGTCTTAGAGACCCAGTACTTC
>NA|14|TRBV9|TRBJ1-6|few
CASSEWGDPSPLHF
TGTGCCAGCAGCGAGTGGGGGGATCCCTCACCCCTCCACTTT
>NA|15|TRBV29-1|TRBJ2-5|many
CSVAGAGGFTETQYF
TGCAGCGTTGCCGGGGCAGGGGGGTTTACGGAGACCCAGTACTTC
>NA|15|TRBV9|TRBJ2-1|NA
CASSVEEGDYNVQFF
TGTGCCAGCAGCGTAGAGGAGGGCGACTACAATGTGCAGTTCTTC
>NA|15|TRBV6-1|TRBJ2-7|NA
CASSEAVTPSYEQYF
TGTGCCAGCAGTGAAGCAGTAACGCCTTCCTACGAGCAGTACTTC
>NA|14|TRBV11-2|TRBJ2-5|few
CASSFELNPRTQYF
TGTGCCAGCAGCTTCGAGCTCAACCCCCGGACCCAGTACTTC
>NA|12|TRBV15|TRBJ2-5|NA
CATSSAKETQYF
TGTGCCACCAGCAGCGCAAAAGAGACCCAGTACTTC
>NA|13|TRBV10-2|TRBJ2-6|many
CASSDPGANVLTF
TGCGCCAGCAGTGACCCTGGGGCCAACGTCCTGACTTTC
>NA|16|TRBV9|TRBJ1-4|few
CASSAPPQGGDEKLFF
TGTGCCAGCAGCGCGCCACCGCAGGGAGGGGATGAAAAACTGTTTTTT
>TRBD2|13|TRBV2|TRBJ2-1|NA
CASLAATYNEQFF
TGTGCCAGCCTAGCGGCAACCTACAATGAGCAGTTCTTC
>TRBD2|17|TRBV19|TRBJ2-2|few
CATKEGLAGVSTGELFF
TGTGCCACAAAGGAGGGACTAGCGGGAGTGAGCACCGGGGAGCTGTTTTTT
>NA|15|TRBV4-2|TRBJ1-4|few
CASSQDWTANEKLFF
TGTGCCAGCAGCCAAGATTGGACTGCTAATGAAAAACTGTTTTTT
>NA|12|TRBV2|TRBJ1-4|NA
CASSEVWEKLFF
TGTGCCAGCAGTGAAGTTTGGGAAAAACTGTTTTTT
>NA|16|TRBV7-9|TRBJ2-5|NA
CASSSARGSQQETQYF
TGTGCCAGCAGCTCTGCGAGGGGGTCCCAGCAAGAGACCCAGTACTTC
>TRBD2|15|TRBV7-3|TRBJ2-1|many
CASSLLAASYNEQFF
TGTGCCAGCAGCTTACTAGCGGCCTCCTACAATGAGCAGTTCTTC
>NA|13|TRBV12-3/TRBV12-4|TRBJ1-1|NA
CASSPSPVTEAFF
TGTGCCAGCAGTCCCTCCCCAGTCACTGAAGCTTTCTTT
>TRBD2|15|TRBV7-6|TRBJ2-2|NA
CASSLAGGPAGELFF
TGTGCCAGCAGCTTAGCGGGAGGGCCCGCCGGGGAGCTGTTTTTT
>NA|20|TRBV12-3/TRBV12-4|TRBJ2-6|few
CASCFQAPGKPLSGANVLTF
TGTGCCAGCTGTTTTCAGGCGCCGGGAAAGCCTCTCTCTGGGGCCAACGTCCTGACTTTC
>NA|15|TRBV7-6|TRBJ1-1|few
CASSLVEGGGTEAFF
TGTGCCAGCAGCTTAGTGGAGGGTGGGGGGACTGAAGCTTTCTTT
>TRBD1|12|TRBV20-1|TRBJ1-2|few
CSPDRVEEGYTF
TGCAGTCCTGACAGGGTCGAGGAGGGCTACACCTTC
>NA|15|TRBV19|TRBJ2-2|NA
CASSWGRGGTGELFF
TGTGCCAGTAGTTGGGGTCGTGGAGGCACCGGGGAGCTGTTTTTT
>TRBD1|16|TRBV11-2|TRBJ2-1|NA
CASSLRTGSTYNEQFF
TGTGCCAGCAGCCTCCGGACAGGGTCTACCTACAATGAGCAGTTCTTC
>NA|13|TRBV29-1|TRBJ2-1|many
CSVGGTLRNEQFF
TGCAGCGTTGGAGGGACACTGAGGAATGAGCAGTTCTTC
>NA|16|TRBV6-1|TRBJ1-2|NA
CASSDPAQGPYDGYTF
TGTGCCAGCAGTGACCCCGCTCAGGGGCCCTATGATGGCTACACCTTC
>NA|15|TRBV7-9|TRBJ2-3|few
CASSLQGPGTDTQYF
TGTGCCAGCAGCTTACAGGGGCCAGGCACAGATACGCAGTATTTT
>NA|13|TRBV27|TRBJ1-1|many
CASSTPGLTEAFF
TGTGCCAGCAGTACCCCAGGGTTAACTGAAGCTTTCTTT